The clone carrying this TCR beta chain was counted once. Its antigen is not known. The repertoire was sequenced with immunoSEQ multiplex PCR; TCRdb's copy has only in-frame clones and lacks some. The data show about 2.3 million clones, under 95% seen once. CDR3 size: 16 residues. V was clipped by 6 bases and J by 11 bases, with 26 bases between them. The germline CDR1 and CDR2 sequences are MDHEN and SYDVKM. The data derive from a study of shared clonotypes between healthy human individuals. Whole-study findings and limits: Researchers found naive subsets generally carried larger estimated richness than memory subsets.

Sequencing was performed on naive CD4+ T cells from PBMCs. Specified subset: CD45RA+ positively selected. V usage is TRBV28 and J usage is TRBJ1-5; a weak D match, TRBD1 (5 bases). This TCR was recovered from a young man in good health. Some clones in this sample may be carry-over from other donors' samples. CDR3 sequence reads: CASRSMSRDGGRTQHF. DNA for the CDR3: TGTGCCAGCAGAAGCATGTCCCGGGACGGAGGCAGGACCCAGCATTTT. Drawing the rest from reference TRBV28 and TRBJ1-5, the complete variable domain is DVKVTQSSRYLVKRTGEKVFLECVQDMDHENMFWYRQDPGLGLRLIYFSYDVKMKEKGDIPEGYSVSREKKERFSLILESASTNQTSMYLCASRSMSRDGGRTQHFGDGTRLSIL.